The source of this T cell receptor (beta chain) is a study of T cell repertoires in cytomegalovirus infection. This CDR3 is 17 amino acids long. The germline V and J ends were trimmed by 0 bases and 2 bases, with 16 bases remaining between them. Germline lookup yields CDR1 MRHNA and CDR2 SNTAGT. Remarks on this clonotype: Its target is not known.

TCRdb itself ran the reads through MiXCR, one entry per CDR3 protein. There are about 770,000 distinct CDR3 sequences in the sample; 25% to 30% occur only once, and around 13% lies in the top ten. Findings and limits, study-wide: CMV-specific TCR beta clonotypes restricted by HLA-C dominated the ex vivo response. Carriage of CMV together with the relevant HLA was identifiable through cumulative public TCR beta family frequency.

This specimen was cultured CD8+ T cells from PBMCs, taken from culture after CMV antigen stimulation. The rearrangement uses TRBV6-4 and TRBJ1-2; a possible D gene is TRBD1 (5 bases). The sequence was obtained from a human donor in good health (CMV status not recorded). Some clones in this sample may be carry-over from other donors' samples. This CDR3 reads CASSDSSPAGRNYGYTF. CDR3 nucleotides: TGTGCCAGCAGTGACTCGAGTCCAGCAGGGAGGAACTATGGCTACACCTTC.